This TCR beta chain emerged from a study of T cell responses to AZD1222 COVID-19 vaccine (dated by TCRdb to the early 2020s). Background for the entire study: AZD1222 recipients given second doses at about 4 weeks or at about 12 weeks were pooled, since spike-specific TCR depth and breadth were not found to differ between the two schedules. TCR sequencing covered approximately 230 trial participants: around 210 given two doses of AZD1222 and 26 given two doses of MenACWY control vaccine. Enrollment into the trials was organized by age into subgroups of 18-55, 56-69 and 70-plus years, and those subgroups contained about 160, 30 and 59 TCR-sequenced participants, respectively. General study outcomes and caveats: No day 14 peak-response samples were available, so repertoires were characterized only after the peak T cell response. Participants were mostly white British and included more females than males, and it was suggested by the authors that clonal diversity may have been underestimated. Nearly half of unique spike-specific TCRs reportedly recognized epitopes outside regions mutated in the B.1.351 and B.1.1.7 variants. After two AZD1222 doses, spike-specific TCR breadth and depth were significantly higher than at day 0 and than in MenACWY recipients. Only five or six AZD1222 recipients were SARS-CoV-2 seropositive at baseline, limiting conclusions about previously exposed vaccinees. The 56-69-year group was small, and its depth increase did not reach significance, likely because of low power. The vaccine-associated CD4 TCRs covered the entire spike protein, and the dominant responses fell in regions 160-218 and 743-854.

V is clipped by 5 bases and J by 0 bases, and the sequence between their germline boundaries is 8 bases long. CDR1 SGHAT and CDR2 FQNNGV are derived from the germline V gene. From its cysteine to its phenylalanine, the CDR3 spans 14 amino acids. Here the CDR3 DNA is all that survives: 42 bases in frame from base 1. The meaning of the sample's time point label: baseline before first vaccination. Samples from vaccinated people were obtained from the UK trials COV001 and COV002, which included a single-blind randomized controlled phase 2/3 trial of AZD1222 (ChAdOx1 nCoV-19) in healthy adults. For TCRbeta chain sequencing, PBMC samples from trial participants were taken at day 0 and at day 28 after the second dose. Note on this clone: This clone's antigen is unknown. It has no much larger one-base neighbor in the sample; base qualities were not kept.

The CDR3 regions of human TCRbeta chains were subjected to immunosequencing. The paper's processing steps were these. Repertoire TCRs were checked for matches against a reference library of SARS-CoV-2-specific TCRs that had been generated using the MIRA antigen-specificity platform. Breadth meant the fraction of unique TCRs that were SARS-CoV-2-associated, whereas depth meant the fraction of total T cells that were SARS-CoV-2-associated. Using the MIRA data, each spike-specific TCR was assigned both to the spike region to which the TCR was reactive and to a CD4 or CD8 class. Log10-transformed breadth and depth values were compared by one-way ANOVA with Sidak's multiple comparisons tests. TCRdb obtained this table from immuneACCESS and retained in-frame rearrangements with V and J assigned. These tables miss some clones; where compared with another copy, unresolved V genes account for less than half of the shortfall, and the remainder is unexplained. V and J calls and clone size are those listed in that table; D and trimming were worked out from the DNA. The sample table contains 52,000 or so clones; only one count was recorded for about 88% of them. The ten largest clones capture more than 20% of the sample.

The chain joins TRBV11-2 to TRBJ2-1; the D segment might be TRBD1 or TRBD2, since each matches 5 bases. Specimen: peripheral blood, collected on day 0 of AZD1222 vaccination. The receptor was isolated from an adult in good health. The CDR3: CASSPGTSYNEQFF. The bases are TGTGCCAGCAGCCCGGGGACCTCCTACAATGAGCAGTTCTTC.